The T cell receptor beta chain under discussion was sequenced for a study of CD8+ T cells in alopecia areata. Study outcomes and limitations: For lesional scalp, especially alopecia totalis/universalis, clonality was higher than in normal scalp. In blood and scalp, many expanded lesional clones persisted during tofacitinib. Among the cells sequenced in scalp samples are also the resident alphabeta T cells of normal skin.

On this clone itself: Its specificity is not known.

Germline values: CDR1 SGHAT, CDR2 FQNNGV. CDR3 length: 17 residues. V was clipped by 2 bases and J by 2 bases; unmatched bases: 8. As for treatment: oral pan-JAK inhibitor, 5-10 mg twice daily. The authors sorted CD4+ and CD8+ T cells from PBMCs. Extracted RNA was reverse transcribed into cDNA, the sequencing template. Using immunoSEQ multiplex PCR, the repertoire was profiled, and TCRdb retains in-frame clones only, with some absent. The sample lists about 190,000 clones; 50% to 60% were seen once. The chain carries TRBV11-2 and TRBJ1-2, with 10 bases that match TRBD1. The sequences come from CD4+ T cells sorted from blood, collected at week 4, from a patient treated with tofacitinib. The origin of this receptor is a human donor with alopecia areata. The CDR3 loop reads CASSLSGTGALNYGYTF. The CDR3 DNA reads TGTGCCAGCAGCTTATCCGGGACAGGGGCTTTAAACTATGGCTACACCTTC.